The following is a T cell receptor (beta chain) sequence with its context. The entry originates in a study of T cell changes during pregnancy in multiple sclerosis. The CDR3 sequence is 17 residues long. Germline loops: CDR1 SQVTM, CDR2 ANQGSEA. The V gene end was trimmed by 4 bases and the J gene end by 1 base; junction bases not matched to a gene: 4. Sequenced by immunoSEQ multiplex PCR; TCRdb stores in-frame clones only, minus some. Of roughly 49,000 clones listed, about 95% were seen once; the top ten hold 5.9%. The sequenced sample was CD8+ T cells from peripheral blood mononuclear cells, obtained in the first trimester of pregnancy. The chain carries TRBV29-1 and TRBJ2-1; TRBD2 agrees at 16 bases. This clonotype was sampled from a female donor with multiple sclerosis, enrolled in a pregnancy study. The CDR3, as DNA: TGCAGCGTTGCAGGGACTAGCGGGAGGGCATCCTACAATGAGCAGTTCTTC. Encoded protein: CSVAGTSGRASYNEQFF.